Listed below are T cell receptor beta chains from one sample, sequenced in a study of OX40 agonist ivuxolimab in advanced cancers. Repertoires were generated with immunoSEQ multiplex PCR, while TCRdb's copy carries only in-frame clones and drops some. The sample includes about 120,000 clones, just over 90% of them seen just once. The input for sequencing was CD4+ or CD8+ T cells sorted from blood, taken in a trial of the OX40 agonist ivuxolimab. The receptors derive from an adult with an advanced solid tumor such as melanoma, head and neck, liver or kidney cancer. Both conserved end residues are part of each CDR3. D genes are given only for firm matches. A clone size is listed for some rows: how often the clone was seen (once, few, many), or a class if it is expanded.

j_call	d_call	v_call	clone_size	cdr3_aa	cdr3_nt
TRBJ1-4	-	TRBV4-1	-	CASSQVRTANNEKLFF	TGCGCCAGCAGCCAAGTCAGGACGGCGAATAATGAAAAACTGTTTTTT
TRBJ1-2	TRBD1	TRBV28	-	CASSLTGTGRGSYGYTF	TGTGCCAGCAGCCTAACTGGGACAGGGAGGGGTTCCTATGGCTACACCTTC
TRBJ2-7	-	TRBV28	-	CASSGQRYEQYF	TGTGCCAGCAGTGGGCAGCGCTACGAGCAGTACTTC
TRBJ2-1	-	TRBV28	-	CASSLGQGFHEQFF	TGTGCCAGCAGTTTAGGGCAGGGGTTCCATGAGCAGTTCTTC
TRBJ2-2	TRBD1	TRBV11-2	-	CASSSQGVDTGELFF	TGTGCCAGCAGCTCGCAGGGGGTCGACACCGGGGAGCTGTTTTTT
TRBJ1-6	TRBD1	TRBV9	-	CASSAGQGENSPLHF	TGTGCCAGCAGCGCGGGACAGGGGGAGAATTCACCCCTCCACTTT
TRBJ2-1	-	TRBV7-9	-	CASSAGDSVRGQFF	TGTGCCAGCAGCGCGGGGGACAGCGTACGCGGGCAGTTCTTC
TRBJ2-2	-	TRBV5-4	-	CASSLKRVAGELFF	TGTGCCAGCAGCTTGAAAAGGGTGGCAGGGGAGCTGTTTTTT
TRBJ2-7	TRBD1	TRBV19	-	CASSIAASRGNHEQYF	TGTGCCAGTAGTATTGCAGCGAGCAGGGGGAATCACGAGCAGTACTTC
TRBJ1-1	-	TRBV13	-	CASSLEVNTEAFF	TGTGCCAGCAGCTTAGAAGTAAACACTGAAGCTTTCTTT
TRBJ2-1	TRBD2	TRBV7-9	-	CASSLAPGLAGSYNEQFF	TGTGCCAGCAGCTTAGCGCCGGGACTAGCGGGCTCCTACAATGAGCAGTTCTTC
TRBJ2-2	-	TRBV11-2	-	CASSFGGYTGELFF	TGTGCCAGCAGCTTTGGCGGTTACACCGGGGAGCTGTTTTTT
TRBJ1-5	-	TRBV4-1	few	CASSPGRSVNQPQHF	TGCGCCAGCAGCCCCGGACGGTCGGTCAATCAGCCCCAGCATTTT
TRBJ2-7	-	TRBV5-4	-	CASSLSGGPLFEQYF	TGTGCCAGCAGCTTGTCCGGAGGGCCCCTTTTTGAGCAGTACTTC
TRBJ1-1	-	TRBV5-4	-	CASSPSRGVMNTEAFF	TGTGCCAGCAGCCCTTCCAGGGGCGTTATGAACACTGAAGCTTTCTTT
TRBJ2-1	TRBD1	TRBV15	-	CATSRGGAGQGDNEQFF	TGTGCCACCAGCAGAGGAGGAGCGGGACAGGGTGACAATGAGCAGTTCTTC
TRBJ1-4	-	TRBV19	-	CASSSIWTAQSTNEKLFF	TGTGCCAGTAGTTCGATCTGGACAGCTCAGTCAACTAATGAAAAACTGTTTTTT
TRBJ2-5	-	TRBV7-9	-	CASSLSYTRDNQETQYF	TGTGCCAGCAGCTTATCCTATACCCGGGACAACCAAGAGACCCAGTACTTC
TRBJ2-5	-	TRBV18	-	CASSPGGKETQYF	TGTGCCAGCTCACCAGGGGGGAAAGAGACCCAGTACTTC
TRBJ2-2	TRBD2	TRBV12-5	-	CASGLVAGGFTGELFF	TGTGCTAGTGGTTTGGTAGCGGGAGGTTTCACCGGGGAGCTGTTTTTT
TRBJ1-1	-	TRBV7-9	-	CASSLVSMNTEAFF	TGTGCCAGCAGCTTAGTCTCCATGAACACTGAAGCTTTCTTT
TRBJ2-7	-	TRBV27	-	CASSFRAGESRSSYEQYF	TGTGCCAGCAGTTTTCGGGCAGGTGAATCTCGAAGCTCCTACGAGCAGTACTTC
TRBJ2-3	TRBD2	TRBV11-3	-	CASSSHYGGGKDTQYF	TGTGCCAGCAGCTCCCATTACGGGGGGGGGAAAGATACGCAGTATTTT
TRBJ2-1	TRBD1	TRBV6-1	once	CASSEAGDSYNEQFF	TGTGCCAGCAGTGAAGCCGGGGACAGCTACAATGAGCAGTTCTTC
TRBJ1-6	-	TRBV6-1	-	CASRESGLYNSPLHF	TGTGCCAGCAGGGAGAGTGGCCTGTATAATTCACCCCTCCACTTT
TRBJ2-5	-	TRBV5-1	-	CASSLGLRVQKETQYF	TGCGCCAGCAGCTTAGGGTTGAGGGTCCAAAAAGAGACCCAGTACTTC
TRBJ2-5	TRBD1	TRBV6-1	-	CASRTGGPETQYF	TGTGCCAGCAGAACAGGGGGCCCAGAGACCCAGTACTTC
TRBJ2-3	-	TRBV7-3	-	CASSQGGDTQYF	TGTGCCAGCAGTCAGGGTGGAGATACGCAGTATTTT
TRBJ2-5	-	TRBV18	-	CASSPHPGPRETQYF	TGTGCCAGCTCACCACATCCGGGTCCGAGGGAGACCCAGTACTTC
TRBJ1-3	-	TRBV2	-	CASSTVPGNTIYF	TGTGCCAGCAGTACGGTCCCGGGAAACACCATATATTTT
TRBJ2-7	-	TRBV5-8	-	CASSSTGTVSYEQYF	TGTGCCAGCAGCTCTACAGGAACCGTCTCCTACGAGCAGTACTTC
TRBJ2-7	TRBD2	TRBV10-2	-	CASSGISGKGEQYF	TGCGCCAGCAGTGGAATTAGCGGGAAAGGCGAGCAGTACTTC
TRBJ1-2	TRBD1	TRBV28	-	CASRTGSGLYGYTF	TGTGCCAGCAGGACAGGGTCCGGACTTTATGGCTACACCTTC
TRBJ1-3	-	TRBV20-1	-	CSAQLGNTIYF	TGCAGTGCCCAACTTGGAAACACCATATATTTT
TRBJ1-2	TRBD1	TRBV6-6	-	CASSPTGGANYGYTF	TGTGCCAGCAGTCCGACAGGGGGTGCTAACTATGGCTACACCTTC
TRBJ2-1	-	TRBV7-2	-	CASSPGLAKLYNEQFF	TGTGCCAGCAGCCCAGGCCTAGCAAAACTTTACAATGAGCAGTTCTTC
TRBJ2-7	-	TRBV30	-	CAWSDRVLGEQYF	TGTGCCTGGAGTGACAGGGTTCTTGGGGAGCAGTACTTC
TRBJ1-2	-	TRBV6-1	once	CASSERVNYGYTF	TGTGCCAGCAGTGAAAGGGTAAACTATGGCTACACCTTC
TRBJ2-7	-	TRBV30	-	CAWSQQFSYEQYF	TGTGCCTGGAGTCAACAGTTCTCCTACGAGCAGTACTTC
TRBJ1-4	-	TRBV5-4	once	CASSLLPGLNEKLFF	TGTGCCAGCAGCTTATTGCCCGGGCTGAATGAAAAACTGTTTTTT
TRBJ2-1	-	TRBV7-3	-	CASSQGPSTYNEQFF	TGTGCCAGCTCACAGGGCCCCAGCACCTACAATGAGCAGTTCTTC
TRBJ2-5	TRBD1	TRBV11-2	-	CASSSGTAETQYF	TGTGCCAGCAGCTCGGGGACAGCCGAGACCCAGTACTTC
TRBJ1-1	-	TRBV7-3	-	CASSLTGADTEAFF	TGTGCCAGCAGCTTAACCGGGGCGGACACTGAAGCTTTCTTT
TRBJ1-1	-	TRBV5-1	-	CASSSYDRLTEAFF	TGCGCCAGCAGCTCCTATGACAGACTCACTGAAGCTTTCTTT
TRBJ1-1	-	TRBV5-1	-	CASSPGTRNTEAFF	TGCGCCAGCAGCCCCGGGACGAGGAACACTGAAGCTTTCTTT
TRBJ2-7	TRBD1	TRBV28	-	CASRERDSYPSEQYF	TGTGCCAGCAGGGAACGGGACAGCTATCCCTCCGAGCAGTACTTC
TRBJ1-5	-	TRBV18	-	CASSTRGGDNQPQHF	TGTGCCAGCTCCACGCGAGGGGGGGACAATCAGCCCCAGCATTTT
TRBJ1-5	-	TRBV28	-	CASSLSGGVSANQPQHF	TGTGCCAGCAGTTTATCGGGGGGGGTTTCCGCCAATCAGCCCCAGCATTTT
TRBJ2-2	-	TRBV7-6	-	CASSHLIAVTNTGELFF	TGTGCCAGCAGCCACCTCATAGCGGTTACCAACACCGGGGAGCTGTTTTTT
TRBJ2-6	TRBD2	TRBV5-1	-	CASSLAGPGGGANVLTF	TGCGCCAGCAGCTTGGCGGGTCCGGGGGGAGGGGCCAACGTCCTGACTTTC
TRBJ2-3	TRBD2	TRBV6-1	-	CASRGTSGGDTQYF	TGTGCCAGCAGGGGGACTAGCGGGGGAGATACGCAGTATTTT
TRBJ2-7	TRBD1	TRBV2	-	CASSADRGPSYEQYF	TGTGCCAGCAGTGCAGACAGGGGCCCATCCTACGAGCAGTACTTC